This T cell receptor (beta chain) is drawn from a study of OX40 agonist ivuxolimab in advanced cancers. Trimming shortened V by 5 bases and J by 4 bases, and 14 bases separated the two germline ends. The CDR3 extends over 15 amino acids. CDR1 is WNHNN, CDR2 SYGVQD, per germline (reference sequence). Sequenced by immunoSEQ multiplex PCR; TCRdb stores in-frame clones only, minus some. This repertoire shows 95,000 to 150,000 clones, roughly 93% found once; its top ten account for approximately 0.15%. This sequence originates from an adult with an advanced solid tumor such as melanoma, head and neck, liver or kidney cancer. The sample here was CD4+ or CD8+ T cells sorted from blood, taken in a trial of the OX40 agonist ivuxolimab. This chain links TRBV10-1 with TRBJ2-2; D is possibly TRBD1 (6 bases). This chain's CDR3 is CASSKFRGSTGELFF. DNA for the CDR3: TGCGCCAGCAGTAAATTCAGGGGCTCCACCGGGGAGCTGTTTTTT.